The 16 T cell receptor beta chains below come from one sample, sequenced in a study of cytomegalovirus exposure and HLA in healthy donors. Generated by immunoSEQ multiplex PCR, the TCRdb table keeps only in-frame clones and is missing some. The sample includes some 150,000 clones, approximately 91% seen only once; the top ten take 0.6% to 0.8%. Sequences were obtained from PBMCs. These receptors were collected from a man aged 18 to 29 in good health and CMV-seronegative.

The rearrangement joins TRBV27 to TRBJ1-5, with 7 bases fitting TRBD1. With V trimmed by 5 bases and J by 7 bases, 2 bases remained unmatched. Germline loops: CDR1 MNHEY, CDR2 SMNVEV (reference sequence). The CDR3 has 12 amino acids. Here the CDR3 reads CASSQTGQPQHF. The CDR3 DNA reads as TGTGCCAGCAGTCAGACAGGGCAGCCCCAGCATTTT.

This clone was seen just once. The chain uses TRBV4-2 and TRBJ2-7; D perhaps matches TRBD2 (6 bases). Trimming took off 3 bases at V and 6 bases at J, with 12 bases between the two ends. The CDR3 loop spans 13 amino acids. Looked up from germline, CDR1 is LGHNA and CDR2 is YNFKEQ. This chain's CDR3 is CASSQGDLSEQYF. The CDR3 DNA reads TGTGCCAGCAGCCAGGGGGACTTGAGCGAGCAGTACTTC.

The rearrangement joins TRBV9 to TRBJ2-1; tentative D call: TRBD1 (5 bases). CDR1 is SGDLS, CDR2 YYNGEE, per germline. V was cut by 3 bases and J by 5 bases, with 12 bases left in between. The CDR3 length is 14 residues. In DNA, the CDR3 is TGTGCCAGCAGCGGCAATGACAGAGACAATGAGCAGTTCTTC. This translates into CASSGNDRDNEQFF.

This chain's CDR3 is CASSLRGTSGEQYV. The CDR3 nucleotides read TGTGCCAGCAGCCTCAGGGGAACGAGCGGCGAGCAGTACGTC. V and J are TRBV5-4 and TRBJ2-7, with D tentatively TRBD1 (6 bases). Deletions cut 4 bases from V and 6 bases from J, with 17 bases between. The CDR3 loop spans 14 amino acids. Per germline, CDR1 SGHNT and CDR2 YYREEE (reference sequence).

This chain connects TRBV7-8 to TRBJ2-7; 10 nucleotides match TRBD2. The germline V gene encodes CDR1 SGHVS and CDR2 FQNEAQ. The CDR3 runs 14 residues. The junction had 0 bases not matched to a gene; V was cut back by 2 bases and J by 2 bases. The CDR3 spells CASSLSGRAYEQYV. CDR3 nucleotides: TGTGCCAGCAGCTTAAGCGGGAGGGCCTACGAGCAGTACGTC.

The chain couples TRBV30 to TRBJ1-5, with 10 bases fitting TRBD1. The germline gives CDR1 GTSNPN, CDR2 SVGIG (reference sequence). V trimming: 5 bases; J trimming: 0 bases; junction bases outside the gene matches: 1. The CDR3 is made up of 14 amino acids. DNA for the CDR3: TGTGCCTGGGGGACAGGGGCTAGCAATCAGCCCCAGCATTTT. It translates to CAWGTGASNQPQHF.

This rearrangement joins TRBV2 to TRBJ2-1; TRBD2 aligns across 15 bases. This CDR3 region has 19 residues. Germline V gene data show CDR1 as SNHLY and CDR2 as FYNNEI. Trimming cost V 6 bases and J 0 bases; bases outside gene matches: 9. CDR3 amino acids: CASRRGLAGGPSSYNEQFF. Written as DNA, the CDR3 is TGTGCCAGCAGACGGGGACTAGCGGGAGGCCCAAGCTCCTACAATGAGCAGTTCTTC.

The gene calls are TRBV6-5 and TRBJ1-5; maybe TRBD1 (5 bases). CDR3 length: 13 amino acids. V was shortened by 5 bases and J by 6 bases, with 11 bases between the two germline ends. Germline V gives CDR1 MNHEY, CDR2 SVGAGI. CDR3 coding DNA: TGTGCCAGCAGTAGACAGCGTAGTCAGCCCCAGCATTTT. This sequence encodes CASSRQRSQPQHF.

V and J are TRBV12-2 and TRBJ2-6; the table names TRBD2, a call not compared with the DNA. TRBV12-2 corresponds to a pseudogene. This CDR3 spans 14 amino acids. CDR3 in amino acids: CASRWRSGANVLTF. The CDR3 DNA reads as TGTGCAAGTCGCTGGAGGTCTGGGGCCAACGTCCTGACTTTC.

The chain uses TRBV4-1 and TRBJ2-1; maybe TRBD2 (5 bases). The germline V gene has CDR1 MGHRA and CDR2 YSYEKL. The CDR3 runs to 16 residues. The V end was cut by 3 bases, the J end by 4 bases, with 16 bases between. The CDR3 loop is CASSQKDFPLYNEQFF. The CDR3 DNA sequence: TGCGCCAGCAGCCAGAAGGACTTCCCCCTTTACAATGAGCAGTTCTTC.

The rearrangement uses TRBV4-2 and TRBJ2-5, with 9 bases aligning to TRBD2. With 1 base clipped from V and 1 base from J, the junction kept 7 bases outside the gene matches. Germline V gene data show CDR1 as LGHNA and CDR2 as YNFKEQ. This CDR3 is 17 amino acids long. The CDR3: CASSQGRLAGTQETQYF. CDR3 bases: TGTGCCAGCAGCCAAGGAAGGCTAGCGGGGACCCAAGAGACCCAGTACTTC.

The chain uses TRBV9 and TRBJ2-2; perhaps TRBD1 as D (5 bases). The CDR3 is 13 residues long. From germline, CDR1 is SGDLS and CDR2 YYNGEE. V was shortened by 3 bases and J by 4 bases, with 7 bases between the two germline ends. For the CDR3, the DNA is TGTGCCAGCAGCGGTACAGGCACCGGGGAGCTGTTTTTT. Its translation is CASSGTGTGELFF.

The rearrangement uses TRBV7-2 and TRBJ2-7; unclear D gene. CDR1 and CDR2 from the germline V gene are SGHTA and FQGNSA. Trimming took off 3 bases at V and 2 bases at J, with 11 bases between the two ends. This CDR3 has 14 amino acids. The CDR3, as DNA: TGTGCCAGCAGCTTTGGTGGGCAAACCTACGAGCAGTACTTC. Translated: CASSFGGQTYEQYF.

The V and J genes are TRBV9 and TRBJ2-3, with D perhaps matching TRBD1 (8 bases). The germline CDR1 and CDR2 sequences are SGDLS and YYNGEE. Trimming removed 1 base at V and 0 bases at J, with 18 bases between. The CDR3 consists of 18 residues. The CDR3 region is CASSVSQGGFPSTDTQYF. The CDR3 region has the DNA TGTGCCAGCAGCGTATCACAGGGGGGGTTTCCTAGCACAGATACGCAGTATTTT.

The rearrangement uses TRBV9 and TRBJ2-2; TRBD1 matches 7 bases. After removal of 3 bases from V and 7 bases from J, the junction contained 3 bases not matched to a gene. Per the germline V gene, CDR1 is SGDLS and CDR2 is YYNGEE. This CDR3 is built from 13 residues. The CDR3 bases are TGTGCCAGCAGCGAACAGGGGAGCGGGGAGCTGTTTTTT. It translates to CASSEQGSGELFF.

V is TRBV7-6 and J is TRBJ2-2; TRBD1 matches at 9 bases. V was clipped by 2 bases and J by 2 bases; unmatched bases: 6. Germline CDR1 is SGHVS and CDR2 is FNYEAQ. This CDR3 comprises 17 residues. The chain's CDR3 is CASSLRGTGFNTGELFF. The DNA for the CDR3 is TGTGCCAGCAGCTTAAGGGGGACAGGGTTTAACACCGGGGAGCTGTTTTTT.